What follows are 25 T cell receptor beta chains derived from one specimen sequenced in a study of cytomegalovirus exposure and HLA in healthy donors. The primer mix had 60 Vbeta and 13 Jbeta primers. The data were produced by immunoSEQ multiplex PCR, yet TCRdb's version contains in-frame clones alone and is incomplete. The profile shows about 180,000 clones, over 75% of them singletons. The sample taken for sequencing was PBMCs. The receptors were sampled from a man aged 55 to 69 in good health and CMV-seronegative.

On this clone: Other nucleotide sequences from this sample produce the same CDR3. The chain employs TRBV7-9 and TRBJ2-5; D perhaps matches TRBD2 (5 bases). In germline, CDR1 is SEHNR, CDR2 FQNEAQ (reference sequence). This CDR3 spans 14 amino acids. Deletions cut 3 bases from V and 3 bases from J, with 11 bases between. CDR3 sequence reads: CASSLGLAEETQYF. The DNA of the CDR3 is TGTGCCAGCAGCTTGGGCCTAGCCGAAGAGACCCAGTACTTC.

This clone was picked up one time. The CDR3 reads CSVKGRGSGLFF. For the CDR3, the DNA is TGCAGCGTTAAAGGCAGGGGCTCTGGACTGTTTTTT. The chain has TRBV29-1 and TRBJ1-4; possible D gene TRBD1, 6 bases. The CDR3 is 12 amino acids. The germline gives CDR1 SQVTM, CDR2 ANQGSEA. Trimming cost V 5 bases and J 13 bases, with 17 bases left between them.

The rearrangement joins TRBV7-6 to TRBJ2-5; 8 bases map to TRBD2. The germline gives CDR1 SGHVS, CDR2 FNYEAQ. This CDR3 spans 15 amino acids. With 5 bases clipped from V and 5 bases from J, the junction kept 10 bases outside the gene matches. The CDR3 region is CASSRVGLVVETQYF. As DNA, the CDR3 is TGTGCCAGCAGCCGCGTGGGACTAGTGGTGGAGACCCAGTACTTC.

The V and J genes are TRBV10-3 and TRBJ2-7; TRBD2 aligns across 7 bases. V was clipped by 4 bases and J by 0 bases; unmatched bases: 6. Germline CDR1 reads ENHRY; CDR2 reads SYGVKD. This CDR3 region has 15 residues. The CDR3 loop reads CAISGLAESSYEQYF. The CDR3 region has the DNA TGTGCCATCAGTGGGCTAGCGGAAAGCTCCTACGAGCAGTACTTC.

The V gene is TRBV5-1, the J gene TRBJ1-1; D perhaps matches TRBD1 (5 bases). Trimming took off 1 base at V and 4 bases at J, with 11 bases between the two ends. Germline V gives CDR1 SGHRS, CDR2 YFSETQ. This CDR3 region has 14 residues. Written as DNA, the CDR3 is TGCGCCAGCAGCTTGAGGGGCGCATCCACTGAAGCTTTCTTT. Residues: CASSLRGASTEAFF.

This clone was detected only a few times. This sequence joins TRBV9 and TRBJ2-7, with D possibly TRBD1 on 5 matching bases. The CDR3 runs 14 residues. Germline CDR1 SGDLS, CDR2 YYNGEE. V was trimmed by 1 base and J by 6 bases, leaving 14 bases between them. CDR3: CASSVTAGLGEQYF. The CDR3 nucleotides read TGTGCCAGCAGCGTAACAGCAGGGCTAGGCGAGCAGTACTTC.

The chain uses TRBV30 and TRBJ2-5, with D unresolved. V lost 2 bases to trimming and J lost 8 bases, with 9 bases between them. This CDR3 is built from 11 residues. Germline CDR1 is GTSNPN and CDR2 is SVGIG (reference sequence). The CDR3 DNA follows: TGTGCCTGGAGTACAGCCTCAACCCAGTACTTC. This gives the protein CAWSTASTQYF.

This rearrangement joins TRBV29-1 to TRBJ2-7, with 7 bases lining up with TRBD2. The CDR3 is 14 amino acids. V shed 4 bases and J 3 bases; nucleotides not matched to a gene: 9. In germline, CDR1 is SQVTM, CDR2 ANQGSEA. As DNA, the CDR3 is TGCAGCGTTGGAAGAAGCGGGACCATCTACGAGCAGTACTTC. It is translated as CSVGRSGTIYEQYF.

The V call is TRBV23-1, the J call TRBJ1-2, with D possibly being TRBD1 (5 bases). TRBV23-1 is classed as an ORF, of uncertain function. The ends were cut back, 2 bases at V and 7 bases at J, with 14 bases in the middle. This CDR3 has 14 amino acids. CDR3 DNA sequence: TGCGCCAGCAGTCAAAATCGGGGGGTTTGTGGCTACACCTTC. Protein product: CASSQNRGVCGYTF.

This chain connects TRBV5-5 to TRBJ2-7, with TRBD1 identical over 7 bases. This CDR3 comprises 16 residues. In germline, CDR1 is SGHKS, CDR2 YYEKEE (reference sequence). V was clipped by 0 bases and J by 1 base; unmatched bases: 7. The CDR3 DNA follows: TGTGCCAGCAGCTTGGAAGACAGGGTTGGGTCCTACGAGCAGTACTTC. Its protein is CASSLEDRVGSYEQYF.

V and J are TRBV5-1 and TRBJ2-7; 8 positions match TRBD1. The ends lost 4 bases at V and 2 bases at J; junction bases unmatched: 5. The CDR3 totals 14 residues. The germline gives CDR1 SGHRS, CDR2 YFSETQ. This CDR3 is CASSTSGGTYEQYF. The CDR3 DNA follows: TGCGCCAGCAGCACTTCAGGGGGCACCTACGAGCAGTACTTC.

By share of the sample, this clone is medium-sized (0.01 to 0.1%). This CDR3 reads CASSVEPSAAYEQYF. For the CDR3, the DNA is TGTGCCAGCAGCGTAGAACCTAGCGCTGCCTACGAGCAGTACTTC. The chain links TRBV9 to TRBJ2-7; TRBD2 might be the D (6 bases). Germline V lookup: CDR1 SGDLS, CDR2 YYNGEE. This CDR3 is built from 15 residues. The V end was cut by 0 bases, the J end by 2 bases, with 12 bases between.

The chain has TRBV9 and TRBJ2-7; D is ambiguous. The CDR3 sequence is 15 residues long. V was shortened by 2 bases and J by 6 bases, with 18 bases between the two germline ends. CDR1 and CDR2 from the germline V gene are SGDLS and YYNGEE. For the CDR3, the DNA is TGTGCCAGCAGCGTTGACTTTAATTTGTTAGGCGAGCAGTACTTC. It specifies CASSVDFNLLGEQYF.

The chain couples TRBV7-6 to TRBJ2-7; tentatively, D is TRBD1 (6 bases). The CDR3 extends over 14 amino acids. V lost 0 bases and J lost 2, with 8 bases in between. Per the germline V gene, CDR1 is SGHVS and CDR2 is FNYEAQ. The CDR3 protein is CASSLADSAYEQYF. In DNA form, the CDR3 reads TGTGCCAGCAGCTTAGCGGACAGTGCCTACGAGCAGTACTTC. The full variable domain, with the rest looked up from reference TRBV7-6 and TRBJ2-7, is GAGVSQSPRYKVTKRGQDVALRCDPISGHVSLYWYRQALGQGPEFLTYFNYEAQQDKSGLPNDRFSAERPEGSISTLTIQRTEQRDSAMYRCASSLADSAYEQYFGPGTRLTVT.

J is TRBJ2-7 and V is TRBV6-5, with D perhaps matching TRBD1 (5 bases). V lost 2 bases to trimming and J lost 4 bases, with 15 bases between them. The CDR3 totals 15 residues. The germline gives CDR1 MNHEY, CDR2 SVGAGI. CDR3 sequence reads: CASSYQDTSAYEQYF. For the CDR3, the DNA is TGTGCCAGCAGTTACCAGGACACCTCGGCGTACGAGCAGTACTTC.

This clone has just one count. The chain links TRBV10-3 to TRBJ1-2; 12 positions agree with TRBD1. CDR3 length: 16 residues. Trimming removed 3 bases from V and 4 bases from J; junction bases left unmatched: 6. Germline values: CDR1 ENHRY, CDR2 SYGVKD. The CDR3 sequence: CAISDLRDRGPYGYTF. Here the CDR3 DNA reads TGTGCCATCAGTGACCTCCGGGACAGGGGGCCCTATGGCTACACCTTC.

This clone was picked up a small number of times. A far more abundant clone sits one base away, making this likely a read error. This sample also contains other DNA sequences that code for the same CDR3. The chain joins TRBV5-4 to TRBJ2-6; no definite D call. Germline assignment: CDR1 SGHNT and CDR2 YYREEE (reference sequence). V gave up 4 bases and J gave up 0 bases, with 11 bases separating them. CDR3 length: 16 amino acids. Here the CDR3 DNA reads TGTGCCAGCAGCCAAGATCCGAGCTCTGGGGCCAACGTCCTGACTTTC. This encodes CASSQDPSSGANVLTF.

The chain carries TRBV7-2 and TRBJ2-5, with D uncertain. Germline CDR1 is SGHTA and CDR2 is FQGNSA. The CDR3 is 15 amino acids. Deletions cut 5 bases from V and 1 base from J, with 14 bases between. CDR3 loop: CASSTRPGSQETQYF. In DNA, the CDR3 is TGTGCCAGCAGCACACGTCCCGGGTCCCAAGAGACCCAGTACTTC.

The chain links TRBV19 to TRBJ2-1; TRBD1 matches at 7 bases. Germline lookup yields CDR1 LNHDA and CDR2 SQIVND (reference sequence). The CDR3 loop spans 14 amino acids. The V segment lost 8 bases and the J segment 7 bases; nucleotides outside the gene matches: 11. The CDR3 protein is CASGRTGPGNEQFF. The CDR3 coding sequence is TGTGCCAGTGGTCGGACAGGACCAGGGAATGAGCAGTTCTTC.

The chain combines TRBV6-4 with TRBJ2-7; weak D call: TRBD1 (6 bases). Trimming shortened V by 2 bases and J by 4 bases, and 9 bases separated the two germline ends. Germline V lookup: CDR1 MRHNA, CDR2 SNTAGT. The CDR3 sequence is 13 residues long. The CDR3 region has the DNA TGTGCCAGCAGTGACCGGACAGAATACGAGCAGTACTTC. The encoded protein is CASSDRTEYEQYF.

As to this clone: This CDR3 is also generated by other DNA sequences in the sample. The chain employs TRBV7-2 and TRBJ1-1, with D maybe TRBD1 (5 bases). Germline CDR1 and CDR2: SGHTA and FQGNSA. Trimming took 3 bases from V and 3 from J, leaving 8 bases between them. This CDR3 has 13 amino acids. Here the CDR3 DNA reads TGTGCCAGCAGCTTCCAGGGTGACACTGAAGCTTTCTTT. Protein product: CASSFQGDTEAFF.

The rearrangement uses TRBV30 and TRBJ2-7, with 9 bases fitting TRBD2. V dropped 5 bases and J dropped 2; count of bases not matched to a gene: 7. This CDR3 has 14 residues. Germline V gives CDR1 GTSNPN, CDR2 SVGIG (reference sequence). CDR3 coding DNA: TGTGCCTGGGTGGGACTAGCTACGCCCTACGAGCAGTACTTC. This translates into CAWVGLATPYEQYF.

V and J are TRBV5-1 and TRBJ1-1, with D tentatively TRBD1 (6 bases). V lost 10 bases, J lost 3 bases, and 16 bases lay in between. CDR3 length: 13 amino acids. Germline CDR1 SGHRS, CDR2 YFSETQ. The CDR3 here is CAEGDNSHTEAFF. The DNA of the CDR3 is TGCGCCGAAGGGGACAACTCACACACTGAAGCTTTCTTT.

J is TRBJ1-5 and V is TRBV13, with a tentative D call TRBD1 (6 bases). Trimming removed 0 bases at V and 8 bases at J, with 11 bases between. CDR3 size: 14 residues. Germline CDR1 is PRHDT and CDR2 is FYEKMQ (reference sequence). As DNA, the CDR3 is TGTGCCAGCAGCTTAGGACAGGGAGGGGAGCCCCAGCATTTT. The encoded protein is CASSLGQGGEPQHF.

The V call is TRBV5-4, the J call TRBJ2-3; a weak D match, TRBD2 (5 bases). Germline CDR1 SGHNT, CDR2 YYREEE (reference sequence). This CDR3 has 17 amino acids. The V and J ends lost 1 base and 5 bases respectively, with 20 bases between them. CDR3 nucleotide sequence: TGTGCCAGCAGCTTGAAATCGGCGGGCGCCCGGGGAGATACGCAGTATTTT. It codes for CASSLKSAGARGDTQYF.